Listed here are 24 T cell receptor beta chains from one sample, sequenced in a study of T cell clonotyping in hematopoietic cell transplantation (dated by TCRdb to 2020 to 2023). Libraries were built with the immunoSEQ multiplex PCR assay. In its TCRdb copy, this immuneACCESS table keeps in-frame sequences only and misses some clones. Where compared with another copy, unresolved V genes explain less than half of these, and the others have no known cause. Within this sample are some 28,000 clones, with more than 70% of them counted one time only. Around 1.9% of the sample rests with the top ten. Read against the paper, the sample's time point label means: recipient sample about 28 days before transplant, after cytoreduction. Specimen: peripheral blood mononuclear cells, collected before stem cell transplant. These receptors came from a man in his forties with acute myeloid leukemia. Some clones in this sample may be carry-over from other donors' samples.

The DNA for the CDR3 is TGTGCCTGGAGTGGCGGGACAGGGGGAGGAGGTGACACTGAAGCTTTCTTT. As protein: CAWSGGTGGGGDTEAFF. This chain joins TRBV30 and TRBJ1-1; 11 bases agree with TRBD1. CDR3 length: 17 residues. The V gene end was trimmed by 1 base and the J gene end by 3 bases; junction bases not matched to a gene: 10. In germline, CDR1 is GTSNPN, CDR2 SVGIG (reference sequence).

CDR3 loop: CASSRDRAYGYTF. In DNA, the CDR3 is TGTGCCAGCAGCCGGGACAGGGCCTATGGCTACACCTTC. The chain links TRBV14 to TRBJ1-2; 9 nucleotides line up with TRBD1. Germline CDR1 and CDR2: SGHDN and FVKESK. With 4 bases clipped from V and 4 bases from J, the junction kept 1 base outside the gene matches. The CDR3 contains 13 residues.

The chain employs TRBV7-9 and TRBJ2-6; TRBD1 agrees at 8 bases. Germline values: CDR1 SEHNR, CDR2 FQNEAQ (reference sequence). CDR3 length: 17 amino acids. The V and J ends lost 5 bases and 3 bases, in that order; junction bases with no gene match: 9. CDR3 amino acids: CASSLASGGYGANVLTF. The DNA of the CDR3 is TGTGCCAGCAGCCTTGCGTCAGGGGGCTATGGGGCCAACGTCCTGACTTTC.

This clone came up a few times. This rearrangement joins TRBV4-2 to TRBJ2-7; possible D gene TRBD1, 5 bases. Trimming took off 0 bases at V and 2 bases at J, with 11 bases between the two ends. The length of the CDR3 is 15 residues. Germline CDR1 and CDR2: LGHNA and YNFKEQ. In DNA form, the CDR3 reads TGTGCCAGCAGCCAAGATGTTTTCAGGGCCTACGAGCAGTACTTC. It specifies CASSQDVFRAYEQYF.

The chain employs TRBV14 and TRBJ2-2; TRBD2 aligns across 8 bases. Germline CDR1 is SGHDN and CDR2 is FVKESK. This CDR3 is built from 16 residues. The V segment lost 0 bases and the J segment 3 bases; nucleotides outside the gene matches: 3. The CDR3 nucleotides are TGTGCCAGCAGCCAAGATAGCGGGGTCCACACCGGGGAGCTGTTTTTT. Translating it yields CASSQDSGVHTGELFF. Combining the CDR3 with reference TRBV14 and TRBJ2-2 gives the whole variable domain EAGVTQFPSHSVIEKGQTVTLRCDPISGHDNLYWYRRVMGKEIKFLLHFVKESKQDESGMPNNRFLAERTGGTYSTLKVQPAELEDSGVYFCASSQDSGVHTGELFFGEGSRLTVL.

The V and J genes are TRBV7-2 and TRBJ1-1; D gene ambiguous. The CDR3 covers 11 residues. Germline values: CDR1 SGHTA, CDR2 FQGNSA. With 3 bases removed from V and 1 base from J, the gap between germline ends came to 0 bases. The CDR3 region has the DNA TGTGCCAGCAGCTTGAACACTGAAGCTTTCTTT. Amino acid sequence: CASSLNTEAFF.

This clone appeared a few times. The genes are TRBV6-1 and TRBJ1-1; D gene unclear. The germline V and J ends were trimmed by 0 bases and 2 bases, with 10 bases remaining between them. CDR1 and CDR2 from the germline V gene are MNHNS and SASEGT. The CDR3 is 15 amino acids. The CDR3 DNA reads TGTGCCAGCAGTGAAGCCGTCGGCTTCAACACTGAAGCTTTCTTT. This gives the protein CASSEAVGFNTEAFF.

The chain has TRBV7-2 and TRBJ1-5; TRBD1 aligns across 7 bases. The CDR3 contains 13 residues. V was pared by 5 bases and J by 6 bases, with 4 bases of the junction left unmatched. The germline gives CDR1 SGHTA, CDR2 FQGNSA. The DNA for the CDR3 is TGTGCCAGCAGCGAGACAGGGTTTCAGCCCCAGCATTTT. It translates to CASSETGFQPQHF. Using reference TRBV7-2 and TRBJ1-5 for the parts outside the CDR3, the full variable domain is GAGVSQSPSNKVTEKGKDVELRCDPISGHTALYWYRQSLGQGLEFLIYFQGNSAPDKSGLPSDRFSAERTGGSVSTLTIQRTQQEDSAVYLCASSETGFQPQHFGDGTRLSIL.

V gene TRBV28 combines with J gene TRBJ1-5, with D maybe TRBD1 (5 bases). The CDR3 sequence is 16 residues long. The germline V gene encodes CDR1 MDHEN and CDR2 SYDVKM. V was cut by 1 base and J by 3 bases, with 13 bases left in between. The CDR3 bases are TGTGCCAGCAGTTTATTGTGGCAGGGCTACAATCAGCCCCAGCATTTT. Translation gives CASSLLWQGYNQPQHF.

J is TRBJ2-1 and V is TRBV25-1; TRBD2 agrees at 11 bases. Trimming took 4 bases from V and 2 from J; bases not matched to a gene: 1. The CDR3 is made up of 15 amino acids. Germline V gene data show CDR1 as MGHDK and CDR2 as SYGVNS. The CDR3 nucleotides read TGTGCCAGCAGTGGGGGACTAGCGGCCTACAATGAGCAGTTCTTC. As protein: CASSGGLAAYNEQFF.

The rearrangement joins TRBV7-2 to TRBJ2-1; 12 positions match TRBD2. V was clipped by 5 bases and J by 8 bases; unmatched bases: 7. The CDR3 length is 15 residues. Germline loops: CDR1 SGHTA, CDR2 FQGNSA. Here the CDR3 reads CASSLGLAGFDEQFF. The CDR3 DNA is TGTGCCAGCAGCCTGGGACTAGCGGGTTTCGATGAGCAGTTCTTC.

This clone appeared once. This CDR3 is CASSLGGLALGGDEQFF. CDR3 nucleotides: TGTGCCAGCAGCTTAGGCGGACTAGCGTTAGGAGGGGATGAGCAGTTCTTC. The chain employs TRBV11-3 and TRBJ2-1; 9 positions agree with TRBD2. The V gene end was trimmed by 1 base and the J gene end by 8 bases; junction bases not matched to a gene: 12. Germline loops: CDR1 SGHNT, CDR2 YENEEA. CDR3 length: 17 residues. The whole variable domain, filled in from reference TRBV11-3 and TRBJ2-1, reads EAGVVQSPRYKIIEKKQPVAFWCNPISGHNTLYWYLQNLGQGPELLIRYENEEAVDDSQLPKDRFSAERLKGVDSTLKIQPAELGDSAVYLCASSLGGLALGGDEQFFGPGTRLTVL.

The V gene is TRBV28, the J gene TRBJ2-7; D is uncertain. The V gene lost 5 bases and the J gene lost 7 bases, with 18 bases spanning the gap. In germline, CDR1 is MDHEN, CDR2 SYDVKM. The CDR3 sequence is 14 residues long. The CDR3 sequence: CASSPLPQRVEQYF. For the CDR3, the DNA is TGTGCCAGCAGTCCGCTCCCCCAACGGGTAGAGCAGTACTTC.

This chain connects TRBV29-1 to TRBJ2-2; 10 bases match TRBD1. V lost 6 bases, J lost 8 bases, and 9 bases stayed unmatched. Germline CDR1 reads SQVTM; CDR2 reads ANQGSEA. The CDR3 has 14 amino acids. In nucleotides, the CDR3 is TGCAGCGTCGCGACAGGGGGCGGTTTAGGGGAGCTGTTTTTT. It encodes CSVATGGGLGELFF.

The V and J genes are TRBV28 and TRBJ2-7, with a possible D match to TRBD1 (6 bases). The CDR3 has 16 residues. CDR1 and CDR2 (germline): MDHEN, SYDVKM. Trimming left V 6 bases short and J 3 bases short, with 21 bases between. CDR3 loop: CASSRRGGRGRYEQYF. For the CDR3, the DNA is TGTGCCAGCAGCCGCAGGGGCGGACGCGGCCGCTACGAGCAGTACTTC.

This clone has just a few counts. The genes are TRBV19 and TRBJ1-5; D is ambiguous. Germline V gene lookup returns CDR1 LNHDA and CDR2 SQIVND (reference sequence). V was pared by 1 base and J by 0 bases, with 7 bases between. The CDR3 is made up of 15 amino acids. CDR3 bases: TGTGCCAGTAGTATAGTCCCGTTTAGCAATCAGCCCCAGCATTTT. It specifies CASSIVPFSNQPQHF.

The rearrangement links TRBV6-5 to TRBJ1-1; the D is unclear. Germline lookup yields CDR1 MNHEY and CDR2 SVGAGI. The CDR3 spans 12 residues. Trimming took off 2 bases at V and 6 bases at J, with 7 bases between the two ends. The CDR3 region is CASSYAQSEAFF. Here the CDR3 DNA reads TGTGCCAGCAGTTACGCTCAGTCTGAAGCTTTCTTT.

The rearrangement uses TRBV19 and TRBJ1-1; D possibly corresponds to TRBD1 (6 bases). The CDR3 sequence is 14 residues long. Per germline, CDR1 LNHDA and CDR2 SQIVND (reference sequence). V was trimmed by 4 bases and J by 1 base, leaving 10 bases between them. The CDR3 spells CASSRGAWNTEAFF. The CDR3, as DNA: TGTGCCAGTAGTAGGGGGGCCTGGAACACTGAAGCTTTCTTT.

The chain joins TRBV6-6 to TRBJ2-3; D unresolved. There are 12 residues in the CDR3. Trimming took off 3 bases at V and 5 bases at J, with 6 bases between the two ends. Germline lookup yields CDR1 MNHNY and CDR2 SVGAGI (reference sequence). The CDR3 loop is CASSYTVDTQYF. DNA for the CDR3: TGTGCCAGCAGTTATACCGTAGATACGCAGTATTTT.

V usage is TRBV11-2 and J usage is TRBJ1-2; 7 bases are a match to TRBD1. Germline CDR1 is SGHAT and CDR2 is FQNNGV. The CDR3 length is 15 residues. Losses at the gene ends were 1 base for V and 8 bases for J; bases not matched to a gene: 10. CDR3 sequence reads: CASSLASTGFIGYTF. The CDR3 nucleotides read TGTGCCAGCAGCTTAGCCTCGACAGGGTTCATCGGCTACACCTTC.

The V and J genes are TRBV6-5 and TRBJ1-2, with D possibly TRBD1 on 5 matching bases. The CDR3 has 14 residues. Germline V lookup: CDR1 MNHEY, CDR2 SVGAGI. V lost 10 bases to trimming and J lost 4 bases, with 19 bases between them. CDR3 residues: CATIPRSGTYGYTF. The CDR3 DNA follows: TGTGCCACCATACCGAGGAGCGGGACCTATGGCTACACCTTC.

The CDR3 region has the DNA TGTGCCAGCAGCGCCCGAGGGACTAACTATGGCTACACCTTC. This gives the protein CASSARGTNYGYTF. The V and J genes are TRBV7-2 and TRBJ1-2; D is unclear. There are 14 residues in the CDR3. The V gene lost 5 bases and the J gene lost 0 bases, with 10 bases spanning the gap. Germline loops: CDR1 SGHTA, CDR2 FQGNSA. The entire variable domain, with the rest obtained from reference TRBV7-2 and TRBJ1-2, is as follows: GAGVSQSPSNKVTEKGKDVELRCDPISGHTALYWYRQSLGQGLEFLIYFQGNSAPDKSGLPSDRFSAERTGGSVSTLTIQRTQQEDSAVYLCASSARGTNYGYTFGSGTRLTVV.

The V and J genes are TRBV29-1 and TRBJ2-5; tentatively, D is TRBD1 or TRBD2 (5 bases each). CDR1 and CDR2 (germline): SQVTM, ANQGSEA. The CDR3 contains 12 residues. CDR3 residues: CSSRRDPETQYF. The CDR3 nucleotides are TGCAGTTCCCGCCGGGACCCAGAGACCCAGTACTTC.

The V call is TRBV5-8, the J call TRBJ2-5, with D uncertain. V dropped 2 bases and J dropped 7 bases, with 9 bases sitting between them. From germline, CDR1 is SGHTS and CDR2 YDEGEE. There are 12 residues in the CDR3. This CDR3 reads CASSFDVGTQYF. CDR3 nucleotide sequence: TGTGCCAGCAGCTTCGACGTGGGGACCCAGTACTTC.